This T cell receptor beta chain stems from a study of blood T cell repertoires in COVID-19. At the level of the study: Some COVID-19 samples were acute and others convalescent; all came from the United States, Italy and Spain. T cells, B-cell-depleted T cells, or PBMCs provided the cDNA or gDNA that served as material.

The CDR3 covers 12 residues. Trimming pared 8 bases from V and 4 bases from J, leaving 11 bases between. Per germline, CDR1 LNHDA and CDR2 SQIVND (reference sequence). In the original analysis: Nucleated cell counts were estimated from reference gene primer amplification. TCRdb keeps only in-frame clones here, not all; method: immunoSEQ multiplex PCR. V and J calls and clone size come straight from that table; D and trimming were deduced from the DNA. The profile shows fewer than 500,000 clones, approximately 90% of them singletons. The source material was peripheral blood. The rearrangement joins TRBV19 to TRBJ2-5; D gene uncertain. The source is a woman in her twenties or thirties with acute or convalescent COVID-19. The CDR3 DNA follows: TGTGCCAGTCAAGACACCCGAGAGACCCAGTACTTC. It codes for CASQDTRETQYF.